Each of the 25 T cell receptor beta chains below was sequenced from the same sample in a study of cytomegalovirus exposure and HLA in healthy donors. Only in-frame clones appear in the TCRdb table, and some are missing; sequencing was by immunoSEQ multiplex PCR. The sample contains about 160,000 clones, about 96% of which appear only once. The source material was PBMCs. The receptor source for this set is a woman aged 18-29 years in good health and CMV-seronegative.

The CDR3 DNA sequence: TGCGCCAGCAGCTTACTAGCGGGGGAGGCTGATACGCAGTATTTT. It yields the protein CASSLLAGEADTQYF. This rearrangement joins TRBV5-1 to TRBJ2-3; TRBD2 matches at 11 bases. V dropped 2 bases and J dropped 6; count of bases not matched to a gene: 5. This CDR3 has 15 amino acids. Germline V CDR1 and CDR2: SGHRS, YFSETQ. The whole variable domain, filled in from reference TRBV5-1 and TRBJ2-3, reads KAGVTQTPRYLIKTRGQQVTLSCSPISGHRSVSWYQQTPGQGLQFLFEYFSETQRNKGNFPGRFSGRQFSNSRSEMNVSTLELGDSALYLCASSLLAGEADTQYFGPGTRLTVL.

This chain connects TRBV7-2 to TRBJ2-3; 8 nucleotides align to TRBD2. Germline V lookup: CDR1 SGHTA, CDR2 FQGNSA. The CDR3 consists of 16 residues. V trimming: 3 bases; J trimming: 0 bases; junction bases outside the gene matches: 5. The CDR3 spells CASSFNAGGSTDTQYF. The CDR3 DNA reads TGTGCCAGCAGCTTTAATGCGGGGGGCAGCACAGATACGCAGTATTTT.

This chain joins TRBV30 and TRBJ1-1; no clear D gene. CDR1 and CDR2 (germline): GTSNPN, SVGIG (reference sequence). V shed 3 bases and J shed 7 bases, with 12 bases lying between them. The CDR3 extends over 12 amino acids. CDR3 coding DNA: TGTGCCTGGAGCTCGGAGTTCGGTGAAGCTTTCTTT. It yields the protein CAWSSEFGEAFF.

The rearrangement uses TRBV16 and TRBJ1-5, with D unclear. The V end lost 2 bases, the J end lost 1 base, and 3 bases lay between the germline ends. This CDR3 region has 13 residues. Germline V gene sequence: CDR1 KGHSY, CDR2 FQNENV. The CDR3: CASSQLSNQPQHF. The CDR3 nucleotides read TGTGCCAGCAGCCAACTGAGCAATCAGCCCCAGCATTTT.

The chain uses TRBV5-1 and TRBJ1-1, with 12 bases that match TRBD1. With 4 bases clipped from V and 0 bases from J, the junction kept 4 bases outside the gene matches. The CDR3 is made up of 16 amino acids. Germline values: CDR1 SGHRS, CDR2 YFSETQ. The CDR3 DNA reads TGCGCCAGCAGCACGGGACAGGGGGCCCTGAACACTGAAGCTTTCTTT. Its protein product is CASSTGQGALNTEAFF.

This chain uses TRBV6-6 with TRBJ1-1; D may be TRBD1 (5 bases). The CDR3 runs 12 residues. Trimming removed 7 bases at V and 6 bases at J, with 12 bases between. CDR1 is MNHNY and CDR2 is SVGAGI in the germline V gene (reference sequence). The chain's CDR3 is CASTRGLAEAFF. The CDR3 coding sequence is TGTGCCAGCACCCGGGGACTGGCTGAAGCTTTCTTT.

The count of this clone is one. The chain couples TRBV6-1 to TRBJ2-7, with D possibly matching TRBD2 (7 bases). Germline assignment: CDR1 MNHNS and CDR2 SASEGT. Trimming cost V 1 base and J 2 bases, with 15 bases left between them. The CDR3 contains 16 residues. As DNA, the CDR3 is TGTGCCAGCAGTGAAGAAGGGGGGGGTTCGGCCTACGAGCAGTACTTC. It codes for CASSEEGGGSAYEQYF.

The chain employs TRBV5-1 and TRBJ2-2; D remains ambiguous. The CDR3 extends over 13 amino acids. V was clipped by 0 bases and J by 3 bases, with 3 bases between them. CDR1 is SGHRS and CDR2 is YFSETQ in the germline V gene. CDR3 loop: CASSLADTGELFF. The CDR3 region has the DNA TGCGCCAGCAGCTTGGCAGACACCGGGGAGCTGTTTTTT.

This chain links TRBV6-6 with TRBJ1-2; D ambiguous. Trimming left V 8 bases short and J 3 bases short, with 13 bases between. The germline V gene has CDR1 MNHNY and CDR2 SVGAGI (reference sequence). CDR3 size: 13 residues. CDR3 loop: CASENSIDYGYTF. The DNA for the CDR3 is TGTGCCAGCGAGAACAGTATAGACTATGGCTACACCTTC.

The rearrangement uses TRBV6-6 and TRBJ2-1, with D possibly TRBD2 on 6 matching bases. The CDR3 contains 15 residues. Trimming cost V 8 bases and J 0 bases, with 14 bases left between them. Looked up from germline, CDR1 is MNHNY and CDR2 is SVGAGI (reference sequence). DNA of the CDR3: TGTGCCAGCGGGGTCGAGGGAGGCTCCTACAATGAGCAGTTCTTC. Protein: CASGVEGGSYNEQFF.

V gene TRBV6-1 combines with J gene TRBJ1-6; unclear D gene. The CDR3 covers 15 residues. V lost 4 bases to trimming and J lost 10 bases, with 17 bases between them. From germline, CDR1 is MNHNS and CDR2 SASEGT. The CDR3 region is CASSVSGRLRSPLHF. CDR3 coding DNA: TGTGCCAGCAGTGTCAGCGGGAGGCTTAGGTCACCCCTCCACTTT.

CDR3 sequence (DNA): TGTGCCAGCAGTTTGCCCGGGACAGATTATAATTCACCCCTCCACTTT. Amino acids: CASSLPGTDYNSPLHF. J is TRBJ1-6 and V is TRBV6-5, with 7 bases aligning to TRBD1. There are 16 residues in the CDR3. Germline V gene lookup returns CDR1 MNHEY and CDR2 SVGAGI. V was clipped by 4 bases and J by 4 bases; unmatched bases: 7.

The J gene is TRBJ2-7, the V gene TRBV18; TRBD1 matches at 9 bases. CDR1 is KGHSH, CDR2 LQKENI, per germline. V trimming: 5 bases; J trimming: 2 bases; junction bases outside the gene matches: 7. This CDR3 is built from 15 residues. DNA for the CDR3: TGTGCCAGCTCAGCCAGACAGGGGGGAACCTACGAGCAGTACTTC. It translates to CASSARQGGTYEQYF. Full variable domain (rest looked up from reference TRBV18 and TRBJ2-7): NAGVMQNPRHLVRRRGQEARLRCSPMKGHSHVYWYRQLPEEGLKFMVYLQKENIIDESGMPKERFSAEFPKEGPSILRIQQVVRGDSAAYFCASSARQGGTYEQYFGPGTRLTVT.

The chain links TRBV12-5 to TRBJ2-7; D is possibly TRBD1 (8 bases). The CDR3 has 14 residues. In germline, CDR1 is LGHNT, CDR2 FRNRAP. Between the trimmed V and J ends, which lost 9 bases and 4 bases, there was a span of 19 bases. CDR3 amino acids: CASGRSGGTYEQYF. As DNA, the CDR3 is TGTGCTAGCGGGAGGTCAGGGGGCACTTACGAGCAGTACTTC.

CDR3 sequence reads: CASSPRREHPGNTIYF. The CDR3 region has the DNA TGTGCCAGCAGCCCCCGTAGGGAGCACCCTGGAAACACCATATATTTT. The chain employs TRBV9 and TRBJ1-3; unclear D gene. The CDR3 covers 16 residues. Between the trimmed V and J ends, which lost 4 bases and 2 bases, there was a span of 16 bases. Germline CDR1 and CDR2: SGDLS and YYNGEE. Drawing the rest from reference TRBV9 and TRBJ1-3, the complete variable domain is DSGVTQTPKHLITATGQRVTLRCSPRSGDLSVYWYQQSLDQGLQFLIQYYNGEERAKGNILERFSAQQFPDLHSELNLSSLELGDSALYFCASSPRREHPGNTIYFGEGSWLTVV.

This chain uses TRBV6-5 with TRBJ2-5; D is unclear. CDR3 size: 14 residues. Trimming pared 0 bases from V and 1 base from J, leaving 6 bases between. Looked up from germline, CDR1 is MNHEY and CDR2 is SVGAGI. Here the CDR3 reads CASSYSTRQETQYF. CDR3 coding DNA: TGTGCCAGCAGTTACTCAACACGCCAAGAGACCCAGTACTTC.

The chain uses TRBV9 and TRBJ2-7, with D tentatively TRBD1 (5 bases). Germline lookup yields CDR1 SGDLS and CDR2 YYNGEE. The V end was cut by 0 bases, the J end by 2 bases, with 15 bases between. The CDR3 loop spans 16 amino acids. Written as DNA, the CDR3 is TGTGCCAGCAGCGTAGCGACTGCAGGGAATCCCTACGAGCAGTACTTC. This encodes CASSVATAGNPYEQYF.

The gene calls are TRBV6-5 and TRBJ2-7; possibly TRBD1 for D (6 bases). The CDR3 extends over 13 amino acids. Trimming cost V 4 bases and J 4 bases, with 11 bases left between them. The germline CDR1 and CDR2 sequences are MNHEY and SVGAGI. The CDR3 bases are TGTGCCAGCAGTTTTACAGGGTTTTACGAGCAGTACTTC. It translates to CASSFTGFYEQYF.

V usage is TRBV5-4 and J usage is TRBJ2-5; 9 bases map to TRBD2. Per germline, CDR1 SGHNT and CDR2 YYREEE (reference sequence). With V trimmed by 0 bases and J by 2 bases, 8 bases remained unmatched. CDR3 length equals 17 residues. The CDR3 loop is CASSLVSGGLSQETQYF. In DNA form, the CDR3 reads TGTGCCAGCAGCTTGGTTAGCGGGGGCCTTTCACAAGAGACCCAGTACTTC.

V is TRBV5-6 and J is TRBJ1-6, with 8 bases fitting TRBD1. Germline V gene lookup returns CDR1 SGHDT and CDR2 YYEEEE. The CDR3 is 15 amino acids. V trimming: 2 bases; J trimming: 8 bases; junction bases outside the gene matches: 6. CDR3 coding DNA: TGTGCCAGCAGCTTACAGGGACAGGCTTATTCACCCCTCCACTTT. As protein: CASSLQGQAYSPLHF.

The genes are TRBV5-1 and TRBJ2-7, with 9 bases fitting TRBD1. The CDR3 is 15 amino acids. Looked up from germline, CDR1 is SGHRS and CDR2 is YFSETQ. V lost 4 bases, J lost 3 bases, and 8 bases stayed unmatched. In nucleotides, the CDR3 is TGCGCCAGCAGCCCCGGACAGGGGAGGGACTACGAGCAGTACTTC. This sequence encodes CASSPGQGRDYEQYF.

This rearrangement joins TRBV7-3 to TRBJ1-1; possible D gene TRBD1, 6 bases. V was cut by 5 bases and J by 9 bases, with 16 bases left in between. This CDR3 is 13 amino acids long. Germline assignment: CDR1 SGHTA and CDR2 FQGTGA. In DNA, the CDR3 is TGTGCCAGCAGCCCCGGGGGGCAGGGACAAGCTTTCTTT. As protein: CASSPGGQGQAFF.

The chain uses TRBV18 and TRBJ2-7; TRBD2 matches at 7 bases. Germline CDR1 is KGHSH and CDR2 is LQKENI. CDR3 length: 17 residues. Trimming removed 3 bases from V and 0 bases from J; junction bases left unmatched: 11. The CDR3 is CASSPQSGIRSSYEQYF. In DNA form, the CDR3 reads TGTGCCAGCTCACCTCAGAGCGGGATAAGGAGCTCCTACGAGCAGTACTTC.

This rearrangement joins TRBV27 to TRBJ1-2; weak D call: TRBD1 (6 bases). Germline V gene data show CDR1 as MNHEY and CDR2 as SMNVEV (reference sequence). With 6 bases removed from V and 6 bases from J, the gap between germline ends came to 14 bases. The CDR3 totals 13 residues. CDR3 sequence reads: CASRGEGEHGYTF. CDR3 nucleotide sequence: TGTGCCAGCAGGGGGGAGGGGGAACATGGCTACACCTTC.

This chain joins TRBV5-5 and TRBJ2-5; 8 positions match TRBD1. Germline CDR1 reads SGHKS; CDR2 reads YYEKEE (reference sequence). This CDR3 is built from 16 residues. After removal of 0 bases from V and 5 bases from J, the junction contained 9 bases not matched to a gene. The CDR3 spells CASSLGSQGARETQYF. Written as DNA, the CDR3 is TGTGCCAGCAGCTTGGGTTCTCAGGGGGCCCGGGAGACCCAGTACTTC.